The clone carrying this TCR beta chain was seen only once. The data were produced by immunoSEQ multiplex PCR, yet TCRdb's version contains in-frame clones alone and is incomplete. Of tens of thousands of clones listed, 90% are singletons. The CDR3 sequence is 14 residues long. Trimming stripped 0 bases from V and 7 bases from J, with 12 bases between. Germline loops: CDR1 MNHEY, CDR2 SVGEGT. This sample is part of a study of control samples from healthy donors and cancer patients. This TCR came from a man in his sixties with colorectal cancer. The source material was PBMCs. The rearrangement links TRBV6-2 or TRBV6-3 to TRBJ1-2; tentative D call: TRBD1 (6 bases). The CDR3 is CASSYSTGGAGYTF. The CDR3 DNA reads as TGTGCCAGCAGTTACTCAACCGGGGGCGCTGGCTACACCTTC.